Each of the 23 T cell receptor beta chains below was sequenced from the same sample in a study of blood T cell repertoires in COVID-19. Profiling relied on immunoSEQ multiplex PCR, and the TCRdb table lists in-frame clones only, not all of them. The sample contains more than 250,000 clones, roughly 85% of which appear only once. Source material: PBMCs or T cells enriched from blood (not recorded which). The origin of the receptors is a woman aged 30 to 39 who had recovered from COVID-19.

In this sample, this clone turned up a few times. V is TRBV7-3 and J is TRBJ1-1; 7 bases line up with TRBD1. CDR3 length equals 16 residues. V trimming: 5 bases; J trimming: 4 bases; junction bases outside the gene matches: 13. Germline-derived CDR1 and CDR2 are SGHTA and FQGTGA. The CDR3 nucleotides read TGTGCCAGCAGCCGCGGGGACAGCAGCCGGGGCACTGAAGCTTTCTTT. It encodes CASSRGDSSRGTEAFF.

This clone turned up a few times. J is TRBJ1-1 and V is TRBV5-1; D may be TRBD1 (5 bases). The CDR3 sequence is 15 residues long. The V and J ends lost 4 bases and 2 bases respectively, with 15 bases between them. The germline V gene encodes CDR1 SGHRS and CDR2 YFSETQ. This chain's CDR3 is CASSPTAGRNTEAFF. For the CDR3, the DNA is TGCGCCAGCAGCCCCACGGCAGGGCGTAACACTGAAGCTTTCTTT.

V gene TRBV7-2 combines with J gene TRBJ1-1; 7 positions match TRBD1. CDR3 size: 14 residues. Germline V gene lookup returns CDR1 SGHTA and CDR2 FQGNSA. Trimming took 2 bases from V and 4 from J; bases not matched to a gene: 4. The CDR3 loop reads CASSLQGVATEAFF. CDR3 coding DNA: TGTGCCAGCAGCTTACAGGGGGTGGCCACTGAAGCTTTCTTT.

The rearrangement links TRBV15 to TRBJ1-2; D ambiguous. With 3 bases removed from V and 3 bases from J, the gap between germline ends came to 17 bases. This CDR3 is 16 amino acids long. Germline lookup yields CDR1 LNHNV and CDR2 YYDKDF (reference sequence). This CDR3 reads CATSSLGGGGYYGYTF. The CDR3 coding sequence is TGTGCCACCAGCAGTTTGGGAGGAGGAGGATACTATGGCTACACCTTC.

The genes are TRBV27 and TRBJ1-2; TRBD1 agrees at 11 bases. Trimming cost V 3 bases and J 8 bases; bases outside gene matches: 17. This CDR3 is 18 amino acids long. Germline V gene data show CDR1 as MNHEY and CDR2 as SMNVEV (reference sequence). CDR3 protein: CASSFLSGQGASSTGYTF. Here the CDR3 DNA reads TGTGCCAGCAGTTTTCTATCCGGACAGGGGGCCTCTTCAACCGGCTACACCTTC.

The chain joins TRBV5-1 to TRBJ1-2, with a possible D match to TRBD1 (5 bases). Per germline, CDR1 SGHRS and CDR2 YFSETQ. The CDR3 is 15 amino acids. V was pared by 4 bases and J by 7 bases, with 20 bases between. CDR3 sequence (DNA): TGCGCCAGCAGCCCCCACGACGGGGACTATGGTGGCTACACCTTC. This codes for CASSPHDGDYGGYTF.

The chain has TRBV7-2 and TRBJ2-5, with D unclear. The V gene's germline CDR1 is SGHTA and CDR2 FQGNSA. The ends were cut back, 5 bases at V and 0 bases at J, with 10 bases in the middle. The CDR3 covers 14 residues. CDR3: CASSRQAYQETQYF. CDR3 nucleotides: TGTGCCAGCAGCCGTCAGGCGTACCAAGAGACCCAGTACTTC.

The J gene is TRBJ2-3, the V gene TRBV7-2; 8 nucleotides line up with TRBD1. Germline CDR1 reads SGHTA; CDR2 reads FQGNSA. With 5 bases clipped from V and 5 bases from J, the junction kept 18 bases outside the gene matches. This CDR3 spans 18 amino acids. The CDR3 coding sequence is TGTGCCAGCAGCCACAGGTCATCGACCAGGGGGCGCCTAGATACGCAGTATTTT. Residues: CASSHRSSTRGRLDTQYF.

This clone has a handful of counts. V gene TRBV7-9 combines with J gene TRBJ2-1; TRBD2 matches at 11 bases. The germline V gene has CDR1 SEHNR and CDR2 FQNEAQ (reference sequence). This CDR3 spans 15 amino acids. The V gene end was trimmed by 3 bases and the J gene end by 8 bases; junction bases not matched to a gene: 6. The CDR3 loop reads CASSFSGGALDEQFF. CDR3 DNA sequence: TGTGCCAGCAGCTTTAGCGGGGGGGCCTTGGATGAGCAGTTCTTC.

J is TRBJ1-2 and V is TRBV7-2, with a tentative D call TRBD1 (5 bases). V was shortened by 5 bases and J by 0 bases, with 13 bases between the two germline ends. The CDR3 loop spans 15 amino acids. Germline V gene lookup returns CDR1 SGHTA and CDR2 FQGNSA. The CDR3, as DNA: TGTGCCAGCAGCGACAGTGGAAGGGCTAACTATGGCTACACCTTC. Amino acid sequence: CASSDSGRANYGYTF. Complete variable domain (other parts from reference TRBV7-2 and TRBJ1-2): GAGVSQSPSNKVTEKGKDVELRCDPISGHTALYWYRQSLGQGLEFLIYFQGNSAPDKSGLPSDRFSAERTGGSVSTLTIQRTQQEDSAVYLCASSDSGRANYGYTFGSGTRLTVV.

The chain uses TRBV5-1 and TRBJ1-1; 10 bases agree with TRBD1. Looked up from germline, CDR1 is SGHRS and CDR2 is YFSETQ. The CDR3 consists of 16 residues. The trim removed 0 bases at V and 1 base at J, leaving 3 bases unmatched. The CDR3 DNA is TGCGCCAGCAGCTTGGGGACAGGGGGTAGGAACACTGAAGCTTTCTTT. It translates to CASSLGTGGRNTEAFF.

J is TRBJ1-1 and V is TRBV11-2, with unresolved D. The CDR3 length is 13 residues. Per germline, CDR1 SGHAT and CDR2 FQNNGV. The germline V and J ends were trimmed by 3 bases and 6 bases, with 11 bases remaining between them. Here the CDR3 reads CASSFSNPPEAFF. Here the CDR3 DNA reads TGTGCCAGCAGCTTTTCTAACCCACCTGAAGCTTTCTTT.

The J gene is TRBJ1-1, the V gene TRBV19, with no clear D. The CDR3 spans 14 residues. V dropped 5 bases and J dropped 4 bases, with 14 bases sitting between them. In germline, CDR1 is LNHDA, CDR2 SQIVND (reference sequence). This CDR3 reads CASSRGLRGTEAFF. CDR3 DNA sequence: TGTGCCAGTAGTCGCGGACTGAGAGGCACTGAAGCTTTCTTT.

The CDR3 DNA sequence: TGTGCCAGCAGCCAAGGACAGGGGAACACTGAAGCTTTCTTT. Translating it yields CASSQGQGNTEAFF. This sequence joins TRBV4-2 and TRBJ1-1, with 7 bases identical to TRBD1. The CDR3 runs 14 residues. Looked up from germline, CDR1 is LGHNA and CDR2 is YNFKEQ. Trimming took 1 base from V and 1 from J; bases not matched to a gene: 0.

The V gene is TRBV18, the J gene TRBJ1-1; D might be TRBD1 (6 bases). V lost 4 bases and J 3 bases, leaving 12 bases between the germline ends. Germline CDR1 reads KGHSH; CDR2 reads LQKENI. The CDR3 is made up of 14 amino acids. The CDR3 region is CASSQQGGDTEAFF. For the CDR3, the DNA is TGTGCCAGCTCACAACAGGGAGGGGACACTGAAGCTTTCTTT.

V gene TRBV18 combines with J gene TRBJ2-6; no clear D gene. V was pared by 0 bases and J by 4 bases, with 10 bases between. The CDR3 runs 16 residues. From germline, CDR1 is KGHSH and CDR2 LQKENI. In DNA form, the CDR3 reads TGTGCCAGCTCACCACCGTCGGTAATCGGGGCCAACGTCCTGACTTTC. Translating it yields CASSPPSVIGANVLTF.

The V and J genes are TRBV4-1 and TRBJ1-4, with unresolved D. The V gene's germline CDR1 is MGHRA and CDR2 YSYEKL. The CDR3 runs to 14 residues. The germline V and J ends were trimmed by 1 base and 5 bases, with 8 bases remaining between them. CDR3 amino acids: CASSQGLQNEKLFF. CDR3 coding DNA: TGCGCCAGCAGCCAAGGTTTGCAGAATGAAAAACTGTTTTTT.

The table lists this clone with a few counts. The V call is TRBV19, the J call TRBJ1-5; D not resolved. The CDR3 length is 15 residues. Trimming left V 3 bases short and J 3 bases short, with 12 bases between. In germline, CDR1 is LNHDA, CDR2 SQIVND (reference sequence). The CDR3 DNA reads as TGTGCCAGTAGTATCCTGGACGGGAACAATCAGCCCCAGCATTTT. Its translation: CASSILDGNNQPQHF.

This chain uses TRBV7-3 with TRBJ1-1, with a tentative D call TRBD1 (6 bases). The CDR3 has 14 amino acids. The V gene's germline CDR1 is SGHTA and CDR2 FQGTGA. The V gene lost 5 bases and the J gene lost 4 bases, with 14 bases spanning the gap. CDR3 DNA sequence: TGTGCCAGCAGCCCAGGAGGGGGGGGCACTGAAGCTTTCTTT. This sequence encodes CASSPGGGGTEAFF.

The chain recombines TRBV3-1 (or the pseudogene TRBV3-2) with TRBJ2-5, with 7 bases identical to TRBD1. The germline V gene has CDR1 LGHDT and CDR2 YNNKEL (reference sequence). V lost 4 bases to trimming and J lost 7 bases; unmatched junction nucleotides: 9. The CDR3 covers 14 residues. The CDR3, as DNA: TGTGCCAGCAGCCCGATCGGACAGGTTGGGACCCAGTACTTC. Translating it yields CASSPIGQVGTQYF.

In this sample, this clone turned up a few times. This chain uses TRBV19 with TRBJ1-6, with 7 nucleotides matching TRBD1. CDR1 is LNHDA, CDR2 SQIVND, per germline (reference sequence). J was trimmed by 9 bases and V by 6 bases; bases with no gene match: 11. The CDR3 extends over 15 amino acids. CDR3 sequence: CASSSSRGPVSPLHF. The CDR3 region has the DNA TGTGCCAGTAGCTCATCGAGGGGGCCGGTTTCACCCCTCCACTTT. Full variable domain (remainder filled in from reference TRBV19 and TRBJ1-6): DGGITQSPKYLFRKEGQNVTLSCEQNLNHDAMYWYRQDPGQGLRLIYYSQIVNDFQKGDIAEGYSVSREKKESFPLTVTSAQKNPTAFYLCASSSSRGPVSPLHFGNGTRLTVT.

The chain has TRBV6-6 and TRBJ2-1, with D tentatively TRBD2 (6 bases). The CDR3 spans 17 residues. Trimming pared 5 bases from V and 1 base from J, leaving 18 bases between. Germline V gene sequence: CDR1 MNHNY, CDR2 SVGAGI (reference sequence). The CDR3 DNA reads as TGTGCCAGCAGTCGGGACCCCCGGAGGGAGTCCTACAATGAGCAGTTCTTC. Amino acids: CASSRDPRRESYNEQFF.

This clone was observed a few times. V and J are TRBV9 and TRBJ1-1; weak D call: TRBD1 (6 bases). The length of the CDR3 is 14 residues. V lost 2 bases and J lost 0, with 8 bases in between. The germline V gene has CDR1 SGDLS and CDR2 YYNGEE. In nucleotides, the CDR3 is TGTGCCAGCAGCGTGGGACATGTGAACACTGAAGCTTTCTTT. It is translated as CASSVGHVNTEAFF.